The 9 T cell receptor beta chains below all came from one sample that was sequenced in a study of blood T cell repertoires in COVID-19 (dated by TCRdb to 2020 to 2021). The method was the immunoSEQ multiplex PCR assay. TCRdb holds this immuneACCESS table with in-frame rearrangements only. Some clones are missing; in checked studies, unresolved V genes explain under half, and the rest has no known cause. This sample is represented by 120,000 or so clones; over 75% of them were singletons. The ten largest clones capture over 1% of the sample. Sample: peripheral blood. Every receptor here comes from a woman older than 75 with acute or convalescent COVID-19.

V gene TRBV19 combines with J gene TRBJ2-2; TRBD2 matches 11 bases. This CDR3 spans 16 amino acids. Unmatched junction bases numbered 1, after V lost 0 bases and J lost 4 bases. The germline V gene encodes CDR1 LNHDA and CDR2 SQIVND (reference sequence). The CDR3 is CASSIDSGRGTGELFF. The DNA of the CDR3 is TGTGCCAGTAGTATAGATAGCGGGAGGGGCACCGGGGAGCTGTTTTTT.

The chain combines TRBV9 with TRBJ2-3; 7 bases are shared with TRBD2. J gave up 5 bases and V 0 bases, and 6 bases lay outside the gene matches. From germline, CDR1 is SGDLS and CDR2 YYNGEE. This CDR3 region has 15 residues. DNA of the CDR3: TGTGCCAGCAGCGTAGATCCTAGCGGAAGAGATACGCAGTATTTT. Its translation is CASSVDPSGRDTQYF.

This clone was counted a single time. The chain employs TRBV3-1 (or the pseudogene TRBV3-2) and TRBJ1-1; 7 nucleotides align to TRBD1. Trimming cost V 0 bases and J 3 bases; bases outside gene matches: 10. The CDR3 is 17 residues long. In germline, CDR1 is LGHDT, CDR2 YNNKEL (reference sequence). The CDR3 DNA is TGTGCCAGCAGCCAAGAGGCGCAGGGGGGTCGGGACACTGAAGCTTTCTTT. It yields the protein CASSQEAQGGRDTEAFF.

This CDR3 is CASSLGATADSYEQYF. Here the CDR3 DNA reads TGCGCCAGCAGCTTGGGAGCGACAGCCGATAGCTACGAGCAGTACTTC. The chain is built from TRBV5-1 and TRBJ2-7; TRBD1 is a possible D gene (5 bases). V was trimmed by 0 bases and J by 3 bases, leaving 16 bases between them. There are 16 residues in the CDR3. Germline V gene lookup returns CDR1 SGHRS and CDR2 YFSETQ.

This chain connects TRBV11-2 to TRBJ1-4; 9 positions agree with TRBD1. The germline V gene has CDR1 SGHAT and CDR2 FQNNGV. The junction had 3 bases not matched to a gene; V was cut back by 5 bases and J by 5 bases. The length of the CDR3 is 14 residues. CDR3: CASSLGQGNEKLFF. In nucleotides, the CDR3 is TGTGCCAGCAGCCTCGGACAGGGGAATGAAAAACTGTTTTTT.

The chain is built from TRBV19 and TRBJ1-1; no clear D gene. Germline values: CDR1 LNHDA, CDR2 SQIVND (reference sequence). Trimming stripped 5 bases from V and 3 bases from J, with 19 bases between. CDR3 length: 16 amino acids. The CDR3 nucleotides read TGTGCCAGTAGTCGGACTGCGGGGTCCAAGGACACTGAAGCTTTCTTT. Protein sequence: CASSRTAGSKDTEAFF.

The V and J genes are TRBV11-2 and TRBJ2-4; D is perhaps TRBD1 (5 bases). V lost 0 bases, J lost 0 bases, and 21 bases lay in between. CDR1 is SGHAT, CDR2 FQNNGV, per germline. CDR3 length equals 20 residues. CDR3 amino acids: CASSLELGPTDRLAKNIQYF. In DNA, the CDR3 is TGTGCCAGCAGCTTAGAGTTGGGGCCTACCGACCGGCTAGCCAAAAACATTCAGTACTTC.

The chain links TRBV27 to TRBJ2-1; D uncertain. This CDR3 comprises 16 residues. Looked up from germline, CDR1 is MNHEY and CDR2 is SMNVEV (reference sequence). Trimming took 1 base from V and 0 from J, leaving 10 bases between them. The CDR3 sequence: CASSLFYSRSYNEQFF. The CDR3 DNA sequence: TGTGCCAGCAGTTTATTTTACAGCCGCTCCTACAATGAGCAGTTCTTC.

J is TRBJ2-6 and V is TRBV10-3; D is unclear. The germline V gene encodes CDR1 ENHRY and CDR2 SYGVKD. V shed 2 bases and J shed 3 bases, with 5 bases lying between them. This CDR3 has 14 residues. CDR3 residues: CAISEPGGANVLTF. The CDR3 DNA reads as TGTGCCATCAGTGAGCCCGGTGGGGCCAACGTCCTGACTTTC.